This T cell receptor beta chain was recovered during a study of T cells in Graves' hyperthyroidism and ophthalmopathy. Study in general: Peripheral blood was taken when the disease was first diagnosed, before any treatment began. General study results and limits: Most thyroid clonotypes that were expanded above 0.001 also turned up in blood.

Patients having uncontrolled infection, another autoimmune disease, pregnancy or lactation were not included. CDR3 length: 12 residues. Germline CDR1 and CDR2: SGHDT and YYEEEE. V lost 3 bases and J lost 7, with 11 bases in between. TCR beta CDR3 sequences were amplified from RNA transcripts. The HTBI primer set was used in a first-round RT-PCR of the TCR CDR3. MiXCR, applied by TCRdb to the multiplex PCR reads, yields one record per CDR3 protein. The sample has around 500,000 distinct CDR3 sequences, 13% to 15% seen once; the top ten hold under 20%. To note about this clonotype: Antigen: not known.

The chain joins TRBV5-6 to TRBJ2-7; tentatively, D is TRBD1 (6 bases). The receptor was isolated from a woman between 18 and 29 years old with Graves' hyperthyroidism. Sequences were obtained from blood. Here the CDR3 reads CASSSGGAEQYF. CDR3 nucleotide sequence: TGTGCCAGCAGCTCTGGGGGCGCTGAGCAGTACTTC.